Following are 18 T cell receptor beta chains from one sample sequenced in a study of T cell responses to AZD1222 COVID-19 vaccine. Profiled with immunoSEQ multiplex PCR; TCRdb holds only in-frame clones, not every one. The data show approximately 150,000 clones, 88% seen once. The sequencing here drew on peripheral blood, taken 28 days after the second dose of the MenACWY control vaccine. These receptors came from an adult who received the MenACWY meningococcal vaccine as a control.

The rearrangement uses TRBV7-2 and TRBJ1-4; D ambiguous. The CDR3 runs 14 residues. The ends were cut back, 3 bases at V and 1 base at J, with 6 bases in the middle. Germline-derived CDR1 and CDR2 are SGHTA and FQGNSA. The CDR3 nucleotides are TGTGCCAGCAGCTTCGGCAGAACTAATGAAAAACTGTTTTTT. Its protein product is CASSFGRTNEKLFF.

The rearrangement links TRBV10-3 to TRBJ1-2; 8 positions match TRBD1. The CDR3 loop spans 13 amino acids. Germline V gene lookup returns CDR1 ENHRY and CDR2 SYGVKD. Unmatched junction bases numbered 5, after V lost 11 bases and J lost 0 bases. The CDR3: CALAQGANYGYTF. DNA for the CDR3: TGTGCCTTAGCACAGGGGGCTAACTATGGCTACACCTTC.

The CDR3 here is CASSHGGGLATNTGELFF. The CDR3 region has the DNA TGTGCCAGCAGCCACGGGGGGGGACTAGCGACCAACACCGGGGAGCTGTTTTTT. V is TRBV4-2 and J is TRBJ2-2; 10 bases match TRBD2. Looked up from germline, CDR1 is LGHNA and CDR2 is YNFKEQ. J gave up 2 bases and V 3 bases, and 9 bases lay outside the gene matches. This CDR3 has 18 residues.

The chain recombines TRBV30 with TRBJ2-3; TRBD2 matches at 9 bases. The V segment lost 0 bases and the J segment 3 bases; nucleotides outside the gene matches: 1. Germline V CDR1 and CDR2: GTSNPN, SVGIG (reference sequence). The CDR3 has 14 residues. The CDR3 sequence is CAWSVAGGTDTQYF. The DNA for the CDR3 is TGTGCCTGGAGTGTAGCGGGGGGAACAGATACGCAGTATTTT.

The chain links TRBV7-2 to TRBJ2-2; 12 nucleotides line up with TRBD2. Germline loops: CDR1 SGHTA, CDR2 FQGNSA. V lost 4 bases and J lost 3; bases outside the gene matches: 3. This CDR3 spans 16 amino acids. CDR3: CASSWTSGMDTGELFF. CDR3 coding DNA: TGTGCCAGCAGCTGGACTAGCGGGATGGACACCGGGGAGCTGTTTTTT.

With respect to this clone: The same CDR3 can be traced to other DNA sequences in this sample. J is TRBJ1-1 and V is TRBV18, with D unresolved. The germline CDR1 and CDR2 sequences are KGHSH and LQKENI. Trimming took off 3 bases at V and 0 bases at J, with 5 bases between the two ends. The CDR3 has 13 amino acids. CDR3 nucleotide sequence: TGTGCCAGCTCACCGGGCCTGAACACTGAAGCTTTCTTT. The encoded protein is CASSPGLNTEAFF.

This rearrangement joins TRBV7-9 to TRBJ2-7; 9 bases line up with TRBD2. Germline CDR1 and CDR2: SEHNR and FQNEAQ (reference sequence). The CDR3 is 15 residues long. The J segment lost 0 bases and the V segment lost 2 bases, leaving 2 bases of the junction unmatched. CDR3 in amino acids: CASSLSGGSSYEQYF. CDR3 bases: TGTGCCAGCAGCTTAAGCGGGGGGAGCTCCTACGAGCAGTACTTC.

The V and J genes are TRBV5-6 and TRBJ1-3; D is perhaps TRBD1 (6 bases). V gave up 4 bases and J gave up 0 bases, with 11 bases separating them. Looked up from germline, CDR1 is SGHDT and CDR2 is YYEEEE. The CDR3 loop spans 15 amino acids. DNA for the CDR3: TGTGCCAGCAGCCGGACAGTATCCTCTGGAAACACCATATATTTT. It is translated as CASSRTVSSGNTIYF.

The rearrangement joins TRBV7-2 to TRBJ1-1; no firm D call. The CDR3 is 15 amino acids. The germline gives CDR1 SGHTA, CDR2 FQGNSA. V lost 2 bases, J lost 3 bases, and 13 bases lay in between. The CDR3 DNA is TGTGCCAGCAGCTTATCAAACGGTGGGGACACTGAAGCTTTCTTT. Protein: CASSLSNGGDTEAFF.

This chain connects TRBV3-1 (or the pseudogene TRBV3-2) to TRBJ2-7; possibly TRBD1 for D (6 bases). The CDR3 extends over 14 amino acids. Germline V lookup: CDR1 LGHDT, CDR2 YNNKEL (reference sequence). Trimming cost V 4 bases and J 5 bases, with 15 bases left between them. The CDR3 here is CASSLRSGAHEQYF. The CDR3 nucleotides are TGTGCCAGCAGCCTTAGGTCAGGGGCCCACGAGCAGTACTTC.

The V call is TRBV6-2 or TRBV6-3, the J call TRBJ1-2; TRBD1 aligns across 9 bases. CDR1 MNHEY and CDR2 SVGEGT come from the germline V gene. The J segment lost 10 bases and the V segment lost 6 bases, leaving 6 bases of the junction unmatched. There are 12 residues in the CDR3. The CDR3 region is CASSTRTGDYTF. CDR3 DNA: TGTGCCAGCAGCACTCGGACAGGGGACTACACCTTC.

V is TRBV5-4 and J is TRBJ1-1, with no clear D. The CDR3 covers 14 residues. Per the germline V gene, CDR1 is SGHNT and CDR2 is YYREEE (reference sequence). V lost 4 bases and J lost 1, with 11 bases in between. CDR3 amino acids: CASSPLSRNTEAFF. CDR3 sequence (DNA): TGTGCCAGCAGCCCCTTGTCCCGGAACACTGAAGCTTTCTTT.

The CDR3 here is CASSLPGGEKLFF. The CDR3 DNA reads as TGTGCCAGCAGCTTACCTGGGGGAGAAAAACTGTTTTTT. The chain recombines TRBV7-9 with TRBJ1-4; the D gene is possibly TRBD1 (5 bases). The V gene's germline CDR1 is SEHNR and CDR2 FQNEAQ (reference sequence). The V end lost 2 bases, the J end lost 8 bases, and 9 bases lay between the germline ends. The CDR3 is 13 amino acids.

The chain uses TRBV20-1 and TRBJ2-3; 10 positions agree with TRBD2. Germline loops: CDR1 DFQATT, CDR2 SNEGSKA (reference sequence). After removal of 3 bases from V and 3 bases from J, the junction contained 3 bases not matched to a gene. The CDR3 sequence is 14 residues long. This chain's CDR3 is CSASVSGRTDTQYF. CDR3 DNA sequence: TGCAGTGCTAGTGTTAGCGGGAGGACAGATACGCAGTATTTT.

The rearrangement uses TRBV9 and TRBJ1-5; D remains ambiguous. V shed 3 bases and J shed 5 bases, with 15 bases lying between them. This CDR3 contains 15 residues. CDR1 and CDR2 from the germline V gene are SGDLS and YYNGEE. CDR3 DNA sequence: TGTGCCAGCAGCGGGGGTGATAGTTGGGATCAGCCCCAGCATTTT. It specifies CASSGGDSWDQPQHF.

The rearrangement uses TRBV30 and TRBJ1-4, with TRBD1 as a possible D gene (5 bases). This CDR3 is built from 16 residues. Per germline, CDR1 GTSNPN and CDR2 SVGIG (reference sequence). V lost 6 bases and J 2 bases, leaving 19 bases between the germline ends. The CDR3: CACMQDTSRTNEKLFF. In DNA form, the CDR3 reads TGTGCCTGCATGCAGGACACCTCACGGACTAATGAAAAACTGTTTTTT.

V and J are TRBV4-3 and TRBJ1-3; possible D gene TRBD1, 5 bases. With 0 bases removed from V and 4 bases from J, the gap between germline ends came to 13 bases. CDR3 length: 16 residues. The germline V gene has CDR1 LGHNA and CDR2 YSLEER. The DNA for the CDR3 is TGCGCCAGCAGCCAAGATCCCCGGACAACCGGAAACACCATATATTTT. Translated: CASSQDPRTTGNTIYF.

The V and J genes are TRBV9 and TRBJ2-5, with TRBD2 identical over 12 bases. This CDR3 contains 16 residues. Trimming cost V 4 bases and J 5 bases; bases outside gene matches: 9. Germline V gives CDR1 SGDLS, CDR2 YYNGEE. For the CDR3, the DNA is TGTGCCAGCAGCCGTAGACTAGCGGGAGACGCGGAGACCCAGTACTTC. This translates into CASSRRLAGDAETQYF.